Listed below are T cell receptor beta chains from one sample, sequenced in a study of T cells after yellow fever vaccination. MiXCR, run by TCRdb on the 5' RACE reads, gives a single entry per CDR3 protein. The sample records 300,000 to 400,000 distinct CDR3 sequences, 8.7% being singletons. This material consisted of PBMCs, taken on the day of the first yellow fever vaccination. These receptors originate from a man between 18 and 35 years old who received the YFV17D yellow fever vaccine. The CDR3 runs from the conserved cysteine through the conserved F or W. The order of the fields is clone size, D gene, V gene, J gene, CDR3 DNA, CDR3 protein. A D gene is named only where the DNA matches it firmly. The listing skips clone size in some rows; elsewhere it reads once, few, many or a size class.

clone size: -
D gene: -
V gene: TRBV6-2/TRBV6-3
J gene: TRBJ2-2
CDR3 DNA: TGTGCCAGCAGTTACACTAGCTCAGCAGGGCCTCCCGGGGAGCTGTTTTTT
CDR3 protein: CASSYTSSAGPPGELFF

clone size: -
D gene: TRBD2
V gene: TRBV12-3/TRBV12-4
J gene: TRBJ2-7
CDR3 DNA: TGTGCCAGCAGTTTAGGTGGTAGCGGGGGGATCTACGAGCAGTACTTC
CDR3 protein: CASSLGGSGGIYEQYF

clone size: -
D gene: -
V gene: TRBV27
J gene: TRBJ2-3
CDR3 DNA: TGTGCCAGCAGTTTACGGACATCTAGCACAGATACGCAGTATTTT
CDR3 protein: CASSLRTSSTDTQYF

clone size: few
D gene: TRBD1
V gene: TRBV5-1
J gene: TRBJ1-2
CDR3 DNA: TGCGCCAGCAGCCAAACAGGGGGCCTTAACTATGGCTACACCTTC
CDR3 protein: CASSQTGGLNYGYTF

clone size: few
D gene: -
V gene: TRBV20-1
J gene: TRBJ1-2
CDR3 DNA: TGCAGTGCTAGTAGTGGCGAGGTGACTAACTATGGCTACACCTTC
CDR3 protein: CSASSGEVTNYGYTF

clone size: many
D gene: TRBD1
V gene: TRBV18
J gene: TRBJ1-1
CDR3 DNA: TGTGCCAGCTCGCGACAGGGGACGCGCACTGAAGCTTTCTTT
CDR3 protein: CASSRQGTRTEAFF

clone size: -
D gene: -
V gene: TRBV30
J gene: TRBJ2-7
CDR3 DNA: TGTGCCTGGAGAGCCTTTGTGGGCTCAGAGCAGTACTTC
CDR3 protein: CAWRAFVGSEQYF

clone size: -
D gene: -
V gene: TRBV5-1
J gene: TRBJ1-1
CDR3 DNA: TGCGCCAGCAGCTTGATCTTGGGAGGGGCGAGCACTGAAGCTTTCTTT
CDR3 protein: CASSLILGGASTEAFF

clone size: medium-sized
D gene: TRBD2
V gene: TRBV7-2
J gene: TRBJ2-3
CDR3 DNA: TGTGCCAGCAGCCCGGGGGGGCCCCTCACAGATACGCAGTATTTT
CDR3 protein: CASSPGGPLTDTQYF

clone size: -
D gene: -
V gene: TRBV29-1
J gene: TRBJ2-5
CDR3 DNA: TGCAGCGTTCGGGTAGAGACCCAGTACTTC
CDR3 protein: CSVRVETQYF

clone size: many
D gene: -
V gene: TRBV5-1
J gene: TRBJ2-3
CDR3 DNA: TGCGCCAGCAGCTTAGACAGCGTCACAGATACGCAGTATTTT
CDR3 protein: CASSLDSVTDTQYF

clone size: few
D gene: -
V gene: TRBV6-2/TRBV6-3
J gene: TRBJ1-2
CDR3 DNA: TGTGCCAGCAGTCCCAGGACCGATAACTATGGCTACACCTTC
CDR3 protein: CASSPRTDNYGYTF

clone size: few
D gene: -
V gene: TRBV7-9
J gene: TRBJ1-6
CDR3 DNA: TGTGCCAGCAGCTTAACGGTTACGGGGGGGTCACCCCTCCACTTT
CDR3 protein: CASSLTVTGGSPLHF

clone size: few
D gene: -
V gene: TRBV5-1
J gene: TRBJ2-5
CDR3 DNA: TGCGCCAGCAGCTGGGCAACCGACACCCAAGAGACCCAGTACTTC
CDR3 protein: CASSWATDTQETQYF

clone size: few
D gene: -
V gene: TRBV2
J gene: TRBJ2-5
CDR3 DNA: TGTGCCAGCAGTGATCGGCGGCAGCAAGAGACCCAGTACTTC
CDR3 protein: CASSDRRQQETQYF

clone size: few
D gene: TRBD2
V gene: TRBV9
J gene: TRBJ2-3
CDR3 DNA: TGTGCCAGCCAAAGGCGGGGGATGGCGGATACGCAGTATTTT
CDR3 protein: CASQRRGMADTQYF

clone size: many
D gene: -
V gene: TRBV2
J gene: TRBJ2-1
CDR3 DNA: TGTGCCAGCAACCCCCCCAGGAATGAGCAGTTCTTC
CDR3 protein: CASNPPRNEQFF

clone size: many
D gene: -
V gene: TRBV6-4
J gene: TRBJ2-3
CDR3 DNA: TGTGCCAGCAGTGAACAGGGAGGGACAGATACGCAGTATTTT
CDR3 protein: CASSEQGGTDTQYF

clone size: few
D gene: -
V gene: TRBV7-9
J gene: TRBJ1-3
CDR3 DNA: TGTGCCAGCAGCTTCCCGGGGCGTGGAAACACCATATATTTT
CDR3 protein: CASSFPGRGNTIYF

clone size: few
D gene: TRBD1
V gene: TRBV5-1
J gene: TRBJ1-1
CDR3 DNA: TGCGCCAGCAGCCGACAGGGACAGGGCACTGAAGCTTTCTTT
CDR3 protein: CASSRQGQGTEAFF

clone size: -
D gene: TRBD1
V gene: TRBV29-1
J gene: TRBJ1-2
CDR3 DNA: TGCAGCGTTGAAGAAGGGACAGGGGAGGGCTACACCTTC
CDR3 protein: CSVEEGTGEGYTF

clone size: few
D gene: TRBD2
V gene: TRBV4-3
J gene: TRBJ2-1
CDR3 DNA: TGCGCCAGCAGCCAAGAAAGGCGGGGGTGGAGCTCCTACAATGAGCAGTTCTTC
CDR3 protein: CASSQERRGWSSYNEQFF

clone size: -
D gene: TRBD1
V gene: TRBV4-1
J gene: TRBJ2-1
CDR3 DNA: TGCGCCAGCAGCCGAGCCAGGGGGGACAGGGGGGACAATGAGCAGTTCTTC
CDR3 protein: CASSRARGDRGDNEQFF

clone size: many
D gene: TRBD1
V gene: TRBV28
J gene: TRBJ2-1
CDR3 DNA: TGTGCCAGCAGTTTTATAGGTAACAGGGGAAATGAGCAGTTCTTC
CDR3 protein: CASSFIGNRGNEQFF

clone size: few
D gene: -
V gene: TRBV7-4
J gene: TRBJ2-5
CDR3 DNA: TGTGCCAGCAGCTTAGTTGGGGGTAGGAAGAAAGAGACCCAGTACTTC
CDR3 protein: CASSLVGGRKKETQYF

clone size: many
D gene: -
V gene: TRBV6-2/TRBV6-3
J gene: TRBJ2-3
CDR3 DNA: TGTGCCAGCAGCTTTACGGGGGTGCCAGATACGCAGTATTTT
CDR3 protein: CASSFTGVPDTQYF

clone size: few
D gene: TRBD2
V gene: TRBV12-3/TRBV12-4
J gene: TRBJ2-1
CDR3 DNA: TGTGCCAGCAGTCCCCTCCGGGGGGGTTCCTTCAATGAGCAGTTCTTC
CDR3 protein: CASSPLRGGSFNEQFF

clone size: many
D gene: -
V gene: TRBV6-5
J gene: TRBJ2-5
CDR3 DNA: TGTGCCAGCAGTTCGGTCGGGGTGGGTACCCAGTACTTC
CDR3 protein: CASSSVGVGTQYF

clone size: -
D gene: TRBD2
V gene: TRBV7-8
J gene: TRBJ2-1
CDR3 DNA: TGTGCCAGCAGCTTAAGCGGGGGACTAGCGAACCTCAATGAGCAGTTCTTC
CDR3 protein: CASSLSGGLANLNEQFF

clone size: many
D gene: -
V gene: TRBV15
J gene: TRBJ2-2
CDR3 DNA: TGTGCCACCAGCAGGGACATCGCCGGGGAGCTGTTTTTT
CDR3 protein: CATSRDIAGELFF

clone size: -
D gene: -
V gene: TRBV6-5
J gene: TRBJ1-1
CDR3 DNA: TGTGCCAGCAGTTACTCGTTTAGGAGGAACACTGAAGCTTTCTTT
CDR3 protein: CASSYSFRRNTEAFF

clone size: -
D gene: TRBD2
V gene: TRBV7-2
J gene: TRBJ2-5
CDR3 DNA: TGTGCCAGCAGCCCGTGGACTAGACAAGAGACCCAGTACTTC
CDR3 protein: CASSPWTRQETQYF

clone size: many
D gene: -
V gene: TRBV19
J gene: TRBJ2-3
CDR3 DNA: TGTGCCAGTAATCCGGTGGACGGACGGACAGATACGCAGTATTTT
CDR3 protein: CASNPVDGRTDTQYF

clone size: -
D gene: -
V gene: TRBV4-2
J gene: TRBJ2-1
CDR3 DNA: TGTGCCAGCAGCCGCGTGCTAGCGAGCTCCTACAATGAGCAGTTCTTC
CDR3 protein: CASSRVLASSYNEQFF